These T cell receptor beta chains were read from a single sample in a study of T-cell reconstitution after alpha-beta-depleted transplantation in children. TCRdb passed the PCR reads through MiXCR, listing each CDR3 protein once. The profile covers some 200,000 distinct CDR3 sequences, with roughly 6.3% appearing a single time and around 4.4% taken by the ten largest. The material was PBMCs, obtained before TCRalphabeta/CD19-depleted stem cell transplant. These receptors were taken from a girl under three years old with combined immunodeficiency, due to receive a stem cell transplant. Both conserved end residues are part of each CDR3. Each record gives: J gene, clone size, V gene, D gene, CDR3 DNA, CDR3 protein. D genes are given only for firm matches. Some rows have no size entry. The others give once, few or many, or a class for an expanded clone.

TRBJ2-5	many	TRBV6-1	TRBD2	TGTGCCAGCAGTGGAGTTAGCGGGAGAGGAGAGACCCAGTACTTC	CASSGVSGRGETQYF
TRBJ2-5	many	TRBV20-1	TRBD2	TGCAGTGCTCACGGGACTAGCGAAGCTAAAGAGACCCAGTACTTC	CSAHGTSEAKETQYF
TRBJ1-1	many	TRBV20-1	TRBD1	TGCAGTGCTAGAGGGGGGGGGCAGGGGGTTGAAGCTTTCTTT	CSARGGGQGVEAFF
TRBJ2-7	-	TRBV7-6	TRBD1	TGTGCCAGCAGCTCAACCGACAGGGGGTACGCAGAGCAGTACTTC	CASSSTDRGYAEQYF
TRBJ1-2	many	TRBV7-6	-	TGTGCCAGCAGCTTAAGGGACGGTGGGGACTATGTAAGGGGCTACACCTTC	CASSLRDGGDYVRGYTF
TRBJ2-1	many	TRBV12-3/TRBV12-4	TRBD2	TGTGCCAGCACCCCTAAGACTAGCGGGAGTTACTACAATGAGCAGTTCTTC	CASTPKTSGSYYNEQFF
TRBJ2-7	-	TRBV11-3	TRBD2	TGTGCCAGCAGCCTAGCGGAATTGACCTACGAGCAGTACTTC	CASSLAELTYEQYF
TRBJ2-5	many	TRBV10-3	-	TGTGCCATCAGTAGCTCAATACCAGAGACCCAGTACTTC	CAISSSIPETQYF
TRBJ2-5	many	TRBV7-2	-	TGTGCCAGCAGCTTATTGACAGTCCAAGAGACCCAGTACTTC	CASSLLTVQETQYF
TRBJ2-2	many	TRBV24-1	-	TGTGCCACCAGTGATTTTAGGACCTCCACCGGGGAGCTGTTTTTT	CATSDFRTSTGELFF
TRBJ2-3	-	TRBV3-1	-	TGTGCCAGCTGTCGTCAAACTGGGACACCCAGAAGCACAGATACGCAGTATTTT	CASCRQTGTPRSTDTQYF
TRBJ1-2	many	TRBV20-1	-	TGCAGTGCTGCGGATGGCTACACCTTC	CSAADGYTF
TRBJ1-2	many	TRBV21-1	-	TGTGCCAGCGGGGGACTAAGCTCCTATGGCTACACCTTC	CASGGLSSYGYTF
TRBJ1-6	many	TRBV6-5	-	TGTGCCAGCAGGTCCTTCCAGGGGTTGTATAATTCACCCCTCCACTTT	CASRSFQGLYNSPLHF
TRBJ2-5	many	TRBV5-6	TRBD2	TGTGCCAGCAGCTTAGCTTGGCGCCGGGAGGGTTCAGAGACCCAGTACTTC	CASSLAWRREGSETQYF
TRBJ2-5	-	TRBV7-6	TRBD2	TGTGCCAGCAGCCCCCGCGTGGGGGGAGGGGTGCCCCAGTACTTC	CASSPRVGGGVPQYF
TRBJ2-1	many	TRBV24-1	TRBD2	TGTGCCACCAGTGATTTGCCCCGACTAGCGGGGGGGTCAGGGAATGAGCAGTTCTTC	CATSDLPRLAGGSGNEQFF
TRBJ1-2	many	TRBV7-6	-	TGTGCCAGCAGCTTAGAGGGAGGTTCGGGCTACACCTTC	CASSLEGGSGYTF
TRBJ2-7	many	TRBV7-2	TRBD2	TGTGCCAGCAGCCCTCAGGGACTAGGCTACGAGCAGTACTTC	CASSPQGLGYEQYF
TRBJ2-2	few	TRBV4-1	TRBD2	TGCGCCAGCAGCCAAGTTGGCGGGAGTAGGACCGGGGAGCTGTTTTTT	CASSQVGGSRTGELFF
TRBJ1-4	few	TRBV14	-	TGTGCCAGCAGCCAAGAAGATAGGATTCAACTGTTTTTT	CASSQEDRIQLFF
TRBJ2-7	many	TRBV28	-	TGTGCCAGCACCCTCATGGACGGGGCCTACGAGCAGTACTTC	CASTLMDGAYEQYF
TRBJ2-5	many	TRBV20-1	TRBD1	TGCAGTGCTAGTGGAGGGACAGGCCAAGAGACCCAGTACTTC	CSASGGTGQETQYF
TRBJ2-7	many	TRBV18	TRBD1	TGTGCCAGCTCACCGGGACAGGGAGTCTCCTACGAGCAGTACTTC	CASSPGQGVSYEQYF
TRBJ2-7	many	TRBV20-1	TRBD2	TGCAGTGCTAGAGGGCCCGGGACTAGCGGGACCTACGAGCAGTACTTC	CSARGPGTSGTYEQYF
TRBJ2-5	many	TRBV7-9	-	TGTGCCAGCAGCTCCCTAAGCGAGGAGACCCAGTACTTC	CASSSLSEETQYF
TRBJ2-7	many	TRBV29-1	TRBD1	TGCAGCGTGAAGGACAGGATCTACGAGCAGTACTTC	CSVKDRIYEQYF
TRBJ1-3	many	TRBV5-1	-	TGCGCCAGCAGCGGAGACAGCGTTGGAAACACCATATATTTT	CASSGDSVGNTIYF
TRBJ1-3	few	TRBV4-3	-	TGCGCCAGCAGCCAAGCCCCAGGGTCTGGAAACACCATATATTTT	CASSQAPGSGNTIYF
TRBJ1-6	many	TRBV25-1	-	TGTGCCAGCAGTGAATATGCAGGGGTTAATTCACCCCTCCACTTT	CASSEYAGVNSPLHF